The 26 T cell receptor beta chains given below trace back to one sample, sequenced in a study of blood T cell repertoires in COVID-19. Here immunoSEQ multiplex PCR was the method, and the copy in TCRdb shows in-frame clones only, minus some. The repertoire holds approximately 300,000 clones, approximately 90% seen once, with about 4.6% in the top ten. Sequenced material: peripheral blood. The origin of the receptors is a man aged 35 to 55 with acute or convalescent COVID-19.

The chain has TRBV27 and TRBJ1-1; D gene ambiguous. The CDR3 totals 13 residues. Germline assignment: CDR1 MNHEY and CDR2 SMNVEV (reference sequence). With 4 bases removed from V and 0 bases from J, the gap between germline ends came to 6 bases. CDR3 in amino acids: CASSSGVNTEAFF. The CDR3 DNA follows: TGTGCCAGCAGTTCAGGCGTGAACACTGAAGCTTTCTTT.

The chain is built from TRBV3-1 (or the pseudogene TRBV3-2) and TRBJ1-2, with 11 bases aligning to TRBD1. V was clipped by 4 bases and J by 1 base; unmatched bases: 5. This CDR3 comprises 16 residues. From germline, CDR1 is LGHDT and CDR2 YNNKEL (reference sequence). CDR3 in amino acids: CASSLRTGGVNYGYTF. The DNA of the CDR3 is TGTGCCAGCAGCCTCCGGACAGGGGGCGTTAACTATGGCTACACCTTC.

The gene calls are TRBV30 and TRBJ1-2; 12 bases fit TRBD1. The J segment lost 14 bases and the V segment lost 3 bases, leaving 7 bases of the junction unmatched. Looked up from germline, CDR1 is GTSNPN and CDR2 is SVGIG (reference sequence). This CDR3 is built from 12 residues. The CDR3 nucleotides read TGTGCCTGGAGAGCAGGGACAGGGGGCACAACCTTC. Protein: CAWRAGTGGTTF.

This chain connects TRBV7-6 to TRBJ1-2; 7 bases map to TRBD1. Trimming at V came to 4 bases and at J to 8 bases, leaving 7 bases not matched to a gene. CDR3 length equals 13 residues. CDR1 is SGHVS and CDR2 is FNYEAQ in the germline V gene. The CDR3 reads CASSSATGYGYTF. In nucleotides, the CDR3 is TGTGCCAGCAGCTCGGCGACAGGGTACGGCTACACCTTC.

J is TRBJ1-3 and V is TRBV5-5, with a tentative D call TRBD1 (5 bases). This CDR3 region has 16 residues. Germline V lookup: CDR1 SGHKS, CDR2 YYEKEE (reference sequence). V was pared by 4 bases and J by 0 bases, with 14 bases between. CDR3: CASSPTAANSGNTIYF. For the CDR3, the DNA is TGTGCCAGCAGCCCGACAGCCGCAAACTCTGGAAACACCATATATTTT.

This sequence joins TRBV7-2 and TRBJ2-7; possible D gene TRBD1, 7 bases. The ends were cut back, 4 bases at V and 5 bases at J, with 21 bases in the middle. The CDR3 has 16 amino acids. The germline V gene has CDR1 SGHTA and CDR2 FQGNSA. The CDR3 here is CASSSRGAGGTNEQYF. The CDR3 DNA follows: TGTGCCAGCAGCTCGAGGGGGGCAGGGGGAACAAACGAGCAGTACTTC. The full variable domain, rest sourced from reference TRBV7-2 and TRBJ2-7, is GAGVSQSPSNKVTEKGKDVELRCDPISGHTALYWYRQSLGQGLEFLIYFQGNSAPDKSGLPSDRFSAERTGGSVSTLTIQRTQQEDSAVYLCASSSRGAGGTNEQYFGPGTRLTVT.

V and J are TRBV12-5 and TRBJ1-4; D is perhaps TRBD1 (6 bases). The CDR3 sequence is 15 residues long. V lost 2 bases, J lost 3 bases, and 10 bases lay in between. Germline V gives CDR1 LGHNT, CDR2 FRNRAP. CDR3 sequence (DNA): TGTGCTAGTGGTTTGACAGGGTCGGCTAATGAAAAACTGTTTTTT. It encodes CASGLTGSANEKLFF.

The J gene is TRBJ1-3, the V gene TRBV6-1; the D is unclear. The CDR3 loop spans 15 amino acids. V gave up 0 bases and J gave up 4 bases, with 10 bases separating them. Germline CDR1 and CDR2: MNHNS and SASEGT. The CDR3 spells CASSEARWPGNTIYF. CDR3 bases: TGTGCCAGCAGTGAAGCGCGGTGGCCGGGAAACACCATATATTTT.

CDR3 sequence reads: CASSGAGTSDNEQFF. The DNA for the CDR3 is TGTGCCAGCAGTGGAGCTGGGACTAGCGACAATGAGCAGTTCTTC. The genes are TRBV4-2 and TRBJ2-1, with TRBD2 matching over 10 bases. Germline V gene lookup returns CDR1 LGHNA and CDR2 YNFKEQ. The CDR3 totals 15 residues. V shed 6 bases and J 5 bases; nucleotides not matched to a gene: 7.

V usage is TRBV2 and J usage is TRBJ2-1, with 13 bases aligning to TRBD2. V dropped 6 bases and J dropped 10; count of bases not matched to a gene: 9. CDR1 is SNHLY, CDR2 FYNNEI, per germline. This CDR3 is built from 15 residues. CDR3 DNA: TGTGCCAGCAGCCAACTAGCGGGGGGGCGTGGAGAGCAGTTCTTC. This encodes CASSQLAGGRGEQFF.

The chain joins TRBV3-1 (or the pseudogene TRBV3-2) to TRBJ1-2, with D tentatively TRBD1 (6 bases). Trimming took off 0 bases at V and 3 bases at J, with 8 bases between the two ends. Germline loops: CDR1 LGHDT, CDR2 YNNKEL (reference sequence). The CDR3 sequence is 14 residues long. In DNA form, the CDR3 reads TGTGCCAGCAGCCAAGATTACAGGGACTATGGCTACACCTTC. This encodes CASSQDYRDYGYTF.

The rearrangement joins TRBV3-1 (or the pseudogene TRBV3-2) to TRBJ1-5; weak D call: TRBD1 (6 bases). Germline CDR1 and CDR2: LGHDT and YNNKEL (reference sequence). This CDR3 region has 13 residues. The ends were cut back, 3 bases at V and 7 bases at J, with 10 bases in the middle. The CDR3 sequence is CASSQGAEQPQHF. For the CDR3, the DNA is TGTGCCAGCAGCCAGGGGGCAGAGCAGCCCCAGCATTTT.

This clone was detected only once. The chain joins TRBV11-2 to TRBJ1-2, with D unresolved. Trimming took 6 bases from V and 7 from J, leaving 12 bases between them. The CDR3 runs to 12 residues. Germline V gives CDR1 SGHAT, CDR2 FQNNGV. Written as DNA, the CDR3 is TGTGCCAGCAGTCCAAGTATCGGTGGCTACACCTTC. This sequence encodes CASSPSIGGYTF.

The chain is built from TRBV3-1 (or the pseudogene TRBV3-2) and TRBJ1-6, with 11 bases fitting TRBD1. The V segment lost 4 bases and the J segment 10 bases; nucleotides outside the gene matches: 3. The germline CDR1 and CDR2 sequences are LGHDT and YNNKEL (reference sequence). This CDR3 spans 14 amino acids. CDR3 coding DNA: TGTGCCAGCAGCCTCCGGGACAGGGGGTCACCCCTCCACTTT. It yields the protein CASSLRDRGSPLHF.

This clone was seen only a few times. The chain couples TRBV19 to TRBJ1-2; no clear D. Trimming shortened V by 7 bases and J by 6 bases, and 15 bases separated the two germline ends. This CDR3 comprises 13 residues. Germline V CDR1 and CDR2: LNHDA, SQIVND (reference sequence). The CDR3 here is CASNLGRNNGYTF. The CDR3 coding sequence is TGTGCCAGTAACTTGGGGAGAAATAATGGCTACACCTTC.

This clone was counted a single time. The chain is built from TRBV6-1 and TRBJ2-7; TRBD1 matches 10 bases. Germline V gene data show CDR1 as MNHNS and CDR2 as SASEGT. This CDR3 region has 17 residues. V shed 3 bases and J 2 bases; nucleotides not matched to a gene: 10. This CDR3 reads CASSDLGEGQGTYEQYF. The CDR3 nucleotides are TGTGCCAGCAGTGATTTGGGGGAGGGACAGGGGACCTACGAGCAGTACTTC.

The chain combines TRBV5-1 with TRBJ2-2, with D perhaps matching TRBD2 (6 bases). The CDR3 extends over 14 amino acids. Germline CDR1 reads SGHRS; CDR2 reads YFSETQ. Between the trimmed V and J ends, which lost 4 bases and 4 bases, there was a span of 11 bases. The CDR3 sequence is CASSAGPLTGELFF. CDR3 sequence (DNA): TGCGCCAGCAGCGCGGGACCCCTCACCGGGGAGCTGTTTTTT.

V gene TRBV11-2 combines with J gene TRBJ1-2; 7 bases are shared with TRBD1. Germline V CDR1 and CDR2: SGHAT, FQNNGV. The CDR3 is 13 residues long. V was pared by 5 bases and J by 4 bases, with 4 bases of the junction left unmatched. CDR3 sequence: CASSQGQSYGYTF. The CDR3 bases are TGTGCCAGCAGCCAGGGACAGAGCTATGGCTACACCTTC.

This chain links TRBV2 with TRBJ2-1, with TRBD2 matching over 12 bases. Trimming cost V 8 bases and J 4 bases; bases outside gene matches: 9. The germline V gene has CDR1 SNHLY and CDR2 FYNNEI. This CDR3 has 16 amino acids. For the CDR3, the DNA is TGTGCCAGCGAAGCCCCACTAGCGGGGGGTTACAATGAGCAGTTCTTC. It specifies CASEAPLAGGYNEQFF. Combining the CDR3 with reference TRBV2 and TRBJ2-1 gives the whole variable domain EPEVTQTPSHQVTQMGQEVILRCVPISNHLYFYWYRQILGQKVEFLVSFYNNEISEKSEIFDDQFSVERPDGSNFTLKIRSTKLEDSAMYFCASEAPLAGGYNEQFFGPGTRLTVL.

The count of this clone is one. The V and J genes are TRBV7-9 and TRBJ2-1; a possible D gene is TRBD1 (5 bases). Trimming removed 4 bases at V and 0 bases at J, with 19 bases between. The germline V gene has CDR1 SEHNR and CDR2 FQNEAQ (reference sequence). The CDR3 is 18 amino acids. CDR3 loop: CASSSHPFTGFSYNEQFF. As DNA, the CDR3 is TGTGCCAGCAGCTCACACCCCTTTACAGGCTTCTCCTACAATGAGCAGTTCTTC.

The rearrangement joins TRBV5-1 to TRBJ2-3; 10 bases match TRBD2. V was pared by 0 bases and J by 6 bases, with 7 bases of the junction left unmatched. The CDR3 covers 16 residues. CDR1 is SGHRS, CDR2 YFSETQ, per germline. The CDR3 sequence is CASSLELAGVSDTQYF. The CDR3 DNA is TGCGCCAGCAGCTTGGAGCTAGCGGGGGTTTCGGATACGCAGTATTTT. Supplemented by reference TRBV5-1 and TRBJ2-3, the full variable domain reads KAGVTQTPRYLIKTRGQQVTLSCSPISGHRSVSWYQQTPGQGLQFLFEYFSETQRNKGNFPGRFSGRQFSNSRSEMNVSTLELGDSALYLCASSLELAGVSDTQYFGPGTRLTVL.

The J gene is TRBJ1-4, the V gene TRBV24-1, with D possibly being TRBD1 (6 bases). Trimming took 3 bases from V and 8 from J, leaving 18 bases between them. The CDR3 contains 16 residues. Germline V gives CDR1 KGHDR, CDR2 SFDVKD. The CDR3 DNA is TGTGCCACCAGTGATGCGTACAGGGTGTGGTGGGAAAAACTGTTTTTT. Translated, it gives CATSDAYRVWWEKLFF.

The rearrangement joins TRBV14 to TRBJ2-1; 8 bases align to TRBD2. Per the germline V gene, CDR1 is SGHDN and CDR2 is FVKESK. The CDR3 is 16 amino acids. The V segment lost 2 bases and the J segment 1 base; nucleotides outside the gene matches: 4. CDR3 sequence reads: CASSQLGGVSYNEQFF. The CDR3, as DNA: TGTGCCAGCAGCCAACTCGGGGGGGTTTCCTACAATGAGCAGTTCTTC. The variable domain in full, with the rest retrieved from reference TRBV14 and TRBJ2-1, is EAGVTQFPSHSVIEKGQTVTLRCDPISGHDNLYWYRRVMGKEIKFLLHFVKESKQDESGMPNNRFLAERTGGTYSTLKVQPAELEDSGVYFCASSQLGGVSYNEQFFGPGTRLTVL.

This sequence joins TRBV2 and TRBJ1-2; maybe TRBD1 (6 bases). The CDR3 contains 14 residues. Germline V gene data show CDR1 as SNHLY and CDR2 as FYNNEI. Trimming took 4 bases from V and 3 from J, leaving 12 bases between them. The CDR3 DNA reads TGTGCCAGCAGTGGGACAGTTCCTTACTATGGCTACACCTTC. The encoded protein is CASSGTVPYYGYTF.

The V gene is TRBV24-1, the J gene TRBJ2-2, with 8 bases aligning to TRBD1. This CDR3 contains 16 residues. Germline V gene sequence: CDR1 KGHDR, CDR2 SFDVKD. J lost 6 bases, V lost 0 bases, and 5 bases had no gene match. CDR3 bases: TGTGCCACCAGTGATTTGGGCAGGGGGCGCGCCGGGGAGCTGTTTTTT. Protein: CATSDLGRGRAGELFF.

Of note for this clone: Other nucleotide sequences in the sample specify the same CDR3. This sequence joins TRBV3-1 (or the pseudogene TRBV3-2) and TRBJ1-2; TRBD1 agrees at 8 bases. The V and J ends lost 0 bases and 4 bases, in that order; junction bases with no gene match: 1. The CDR3 runs 14 residues. Germline assignment: CDR1 LGHDT and CDR2 YNNKEL (reference sequence). CDR3 protein: CASSQDQGAYGYTF. The CDR3 nucleotides read TGTGCCAGCAGCCAAGATCAGGGGGCCTATGGCTACACCTTC.